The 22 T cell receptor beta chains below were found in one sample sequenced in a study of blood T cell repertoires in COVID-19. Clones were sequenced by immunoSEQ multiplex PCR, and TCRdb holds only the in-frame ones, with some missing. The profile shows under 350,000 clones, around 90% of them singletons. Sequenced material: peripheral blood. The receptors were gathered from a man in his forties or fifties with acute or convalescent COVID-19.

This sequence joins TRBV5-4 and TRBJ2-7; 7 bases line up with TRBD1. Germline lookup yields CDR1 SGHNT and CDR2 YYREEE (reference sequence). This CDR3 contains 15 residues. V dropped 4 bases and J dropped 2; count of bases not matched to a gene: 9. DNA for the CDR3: TGTGCCAGCAGCCGAGCATCAGGGGGTGCCTACGAGCAGTACTTC. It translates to CASSRASGGAYEQYF.

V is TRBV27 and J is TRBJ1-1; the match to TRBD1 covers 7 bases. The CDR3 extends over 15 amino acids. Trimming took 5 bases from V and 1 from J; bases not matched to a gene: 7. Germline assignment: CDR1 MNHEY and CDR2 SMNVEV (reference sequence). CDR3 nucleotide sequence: TGTGCCAGCAGTCCTCGACAGGGATCGAACACTGAAGCTTTCTTT. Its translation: CASSPRQGSNTEAFF.

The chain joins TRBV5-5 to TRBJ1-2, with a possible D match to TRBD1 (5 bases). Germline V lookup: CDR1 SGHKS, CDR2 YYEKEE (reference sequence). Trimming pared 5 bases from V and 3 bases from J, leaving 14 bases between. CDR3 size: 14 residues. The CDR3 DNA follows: TGTGCCAGCAGTCAGGGTCCCTGGGACTATGGCTACACCTTC. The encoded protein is CASSQGPWDYGYTF.

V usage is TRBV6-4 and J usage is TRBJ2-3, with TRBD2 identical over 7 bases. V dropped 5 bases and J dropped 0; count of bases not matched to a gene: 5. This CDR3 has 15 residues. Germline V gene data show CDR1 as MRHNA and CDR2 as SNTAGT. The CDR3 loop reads CASSSGASSTDTQYF. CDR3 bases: TGTGCCAGCAGTAGCGGGGCGTCTAGCACAGATACGCAGTATTTT.

As DNA, the CDR3 is TGTGCCAGCAGCCAAGAGTATTACCTAGCGGGGGGTTCCTACAATGAGCAGTTCTTC. Translated, it gives CASSQEYYLAGGSYNEQFF. The rearrangement links TRBV3-1 (or the pseudogene TRBV3-2) to TRBJ2-1; 11 bases are a match to TRBD2. The CDR3 consists of 19 residues. Losses at the gene ends were 0 bases for V and 1 base for J; bases not matched to a gene: 8. Germline V gene data show CDR1 as LGHDT and CDR2 as YNNKEL (reference sequence).

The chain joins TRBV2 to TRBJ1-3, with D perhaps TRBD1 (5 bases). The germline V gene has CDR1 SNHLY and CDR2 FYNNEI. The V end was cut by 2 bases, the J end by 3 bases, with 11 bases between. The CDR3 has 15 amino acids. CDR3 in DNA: TGTGCCAGCAGTGAAAGGGCAGGGCGTGGAAACACCATATATTTT. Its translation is CASSERAGRGNTIYF.

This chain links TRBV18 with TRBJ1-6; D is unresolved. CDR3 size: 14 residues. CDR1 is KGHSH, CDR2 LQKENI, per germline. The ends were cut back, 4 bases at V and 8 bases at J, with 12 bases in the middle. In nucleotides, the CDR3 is TGTGCCAGCTCACATGCCGAGCCTGATTCACCCCTCCACTTT. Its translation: CASSHAEPDSPLHF.

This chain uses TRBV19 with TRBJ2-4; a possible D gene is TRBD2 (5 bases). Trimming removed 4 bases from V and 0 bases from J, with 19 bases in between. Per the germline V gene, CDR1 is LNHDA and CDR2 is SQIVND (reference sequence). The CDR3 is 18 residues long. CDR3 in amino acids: CASSTRGSHMLAKNIQYF. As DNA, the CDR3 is TGTGCCAGTAGTACTCGCGGGTCCCATATGCTAGCCAAAAACATTCAGTACTTC.

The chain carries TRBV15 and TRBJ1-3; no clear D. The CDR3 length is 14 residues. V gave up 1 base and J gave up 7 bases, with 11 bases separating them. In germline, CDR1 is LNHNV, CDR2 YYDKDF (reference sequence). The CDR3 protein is CATSRAAGTNTIYF. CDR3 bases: TGTGCCACCAGCAGAGCGGCAGGAACGAACACCATATATTTT. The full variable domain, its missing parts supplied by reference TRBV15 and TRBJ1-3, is DAMVIQNPRYQVTQFGKPVTLSCSQTLNHNVMYWYQQKSSQAPKLLFHYYDKDFNNEADTPDNFQSRRPNTSFCFLDIRSPGLGDTAMYLCATSRAAGTNTIYFGEGSWLTVV.

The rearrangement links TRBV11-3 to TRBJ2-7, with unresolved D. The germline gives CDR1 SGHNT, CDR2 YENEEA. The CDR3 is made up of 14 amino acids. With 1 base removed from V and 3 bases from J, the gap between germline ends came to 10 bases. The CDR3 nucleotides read TGTGCCAGCAGCTTAGGGGCAGCCAACTACGAGCAGTACTTC. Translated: CASSLGAANYEQYF.

CDR3 residues: CASSYRRENTEAFF. The CDR3 DNA sequence: TGTGCCAGCAGCTACCGACGGGAGAACACTGAAGCTTTCTTT. J is TRBJ1-1 and V is TRBV5-4; D is unclear. The CDR3 runs to 14 residues. CDR1 and CDR2 (germline): SGHNT, YYREEE (reference sequence). Trimming pared 3 bases from V and 1 base from J, leaving 10 bases between.

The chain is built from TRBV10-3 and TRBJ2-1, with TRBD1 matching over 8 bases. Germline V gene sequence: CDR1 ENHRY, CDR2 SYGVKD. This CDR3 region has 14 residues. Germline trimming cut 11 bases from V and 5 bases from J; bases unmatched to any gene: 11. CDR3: CAARRGLEDNEQFF. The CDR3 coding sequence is TGTGCCGCTCGCAGGGGGCTTGAGGACAATGAGCAGTTCTTC.

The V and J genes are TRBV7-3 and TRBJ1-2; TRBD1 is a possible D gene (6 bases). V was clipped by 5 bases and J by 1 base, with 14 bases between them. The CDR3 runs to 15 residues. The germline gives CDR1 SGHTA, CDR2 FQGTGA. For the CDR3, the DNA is TGTGCCAGCAGCCCCATGGGGGCTAGTAACTATGGCTACACCTTC. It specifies CASSPMGASNYGYTF.

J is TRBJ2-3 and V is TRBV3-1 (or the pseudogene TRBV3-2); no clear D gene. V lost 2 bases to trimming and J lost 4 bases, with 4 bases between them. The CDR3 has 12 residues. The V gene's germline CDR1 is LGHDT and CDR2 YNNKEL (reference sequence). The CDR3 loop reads CASSQRADTQYF. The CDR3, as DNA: TGTGCCAGCAGCCAACGTGCAGATACGCAGTATTTT.

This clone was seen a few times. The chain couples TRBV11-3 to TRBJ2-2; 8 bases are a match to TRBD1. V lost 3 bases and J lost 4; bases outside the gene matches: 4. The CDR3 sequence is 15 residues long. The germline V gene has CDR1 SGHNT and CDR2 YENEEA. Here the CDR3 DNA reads TGTGCCAGCAGCTTCGGGACAGGCAGCACCGGGGAGCTGTTTTTT. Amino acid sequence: CASSFGTGSTGELFF.

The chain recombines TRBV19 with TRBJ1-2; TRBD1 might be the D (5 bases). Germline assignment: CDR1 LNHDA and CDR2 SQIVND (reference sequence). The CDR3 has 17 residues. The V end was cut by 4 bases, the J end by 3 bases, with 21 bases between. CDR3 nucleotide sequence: TGTGCCAGTAGTAAATCTTTTACAGGAGCCCGGGACTATGGCTACACCTTC. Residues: CASSKSFTGARDYGYTF.

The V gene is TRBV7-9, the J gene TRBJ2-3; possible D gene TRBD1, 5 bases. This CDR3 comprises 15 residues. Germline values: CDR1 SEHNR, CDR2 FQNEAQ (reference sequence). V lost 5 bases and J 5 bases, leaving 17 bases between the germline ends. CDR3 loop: CASSLQGRVRDTQYF. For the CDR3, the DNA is TGTGCCAGCAGCCTTCAGGGCCGGGTTAGAGATACGCAGTATTTT.

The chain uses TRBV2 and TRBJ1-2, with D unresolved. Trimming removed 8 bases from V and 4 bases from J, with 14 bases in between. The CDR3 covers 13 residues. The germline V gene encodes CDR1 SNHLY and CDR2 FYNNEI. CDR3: CASGDTSSYGYTF. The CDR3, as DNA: TGTGCCAGCGGCGACACCTCCTCCTATGGCTACACCTTC.

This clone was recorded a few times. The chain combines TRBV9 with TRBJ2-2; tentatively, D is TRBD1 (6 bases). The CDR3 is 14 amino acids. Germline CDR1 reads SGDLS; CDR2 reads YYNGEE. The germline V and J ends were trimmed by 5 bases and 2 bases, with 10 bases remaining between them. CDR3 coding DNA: TGTGCCAGCAGTCCCGGGACAAACACCGGGGAGCTGTTTTTT. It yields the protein CASSPGTNTGELFF.

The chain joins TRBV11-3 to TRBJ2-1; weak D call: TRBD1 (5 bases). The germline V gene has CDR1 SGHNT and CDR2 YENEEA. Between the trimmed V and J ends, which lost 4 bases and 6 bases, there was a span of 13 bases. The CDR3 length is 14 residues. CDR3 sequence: CASSSQGPSNEQFF. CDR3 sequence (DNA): TGTGCCAGCAGCTCGCAGGGCCCGTCCAATGAGCAGTTCTTC.

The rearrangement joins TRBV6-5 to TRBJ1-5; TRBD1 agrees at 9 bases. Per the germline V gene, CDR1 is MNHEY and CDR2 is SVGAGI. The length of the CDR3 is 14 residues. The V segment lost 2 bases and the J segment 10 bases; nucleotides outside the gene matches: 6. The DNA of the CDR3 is TGTGCCAGCAGTTACCTGGGACAGGGTTTTCCCCAGCATTTT. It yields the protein CASSYLGQGFPQHF.

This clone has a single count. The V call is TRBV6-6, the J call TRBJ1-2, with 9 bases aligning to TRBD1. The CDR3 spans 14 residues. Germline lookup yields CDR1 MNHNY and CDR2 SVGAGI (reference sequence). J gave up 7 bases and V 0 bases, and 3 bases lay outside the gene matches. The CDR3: CASSYSIQGAGYTF. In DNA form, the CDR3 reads TGTGCCAGCAGTTACTCGATACAGGGGGCTGGCTACACCTTC.